This TCR beta chain was profiled in a study of technical replicates of blood from a handful of donors. The V end lost 4 bases, the J end lost 2 bases, and 15 bases lay between the germline ends. Germline lookup yields CDR1 LNHDA and CDR2 SQIVND (reference sequence). The CDR3 has 15 amino acids. Clones were read by immunoSEQ multiplex PCR, and TCRdb kept only the in-frame ones, dropping some. The sample consists of fewer than 90,000 clones, over 90% of them appearing once. J is TRBJ2-7 and V is TRBV19, with D perhaps matching TRBD1 (6 bases). This TCR derives from a human donor in good health. The specimen sequenced was T cells isolated from PBMCs. CDR3 residues: CASSTLGQIPYEQYF. The CDR3, as DNA: TGTGCCAGTAGTACACTAGGACAGATTCCCTACGAGCAGTACTTC.